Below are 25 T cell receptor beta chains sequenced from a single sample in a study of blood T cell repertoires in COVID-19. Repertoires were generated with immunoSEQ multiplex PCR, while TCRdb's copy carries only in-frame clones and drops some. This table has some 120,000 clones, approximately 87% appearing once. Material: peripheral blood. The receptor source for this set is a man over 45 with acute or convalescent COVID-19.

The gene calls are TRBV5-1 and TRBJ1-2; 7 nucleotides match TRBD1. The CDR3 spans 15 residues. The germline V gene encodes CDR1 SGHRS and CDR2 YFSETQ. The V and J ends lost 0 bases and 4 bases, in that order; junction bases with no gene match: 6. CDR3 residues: CASSLEGDRAYGYTF. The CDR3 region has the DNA TGCGCCAGCAGCTTGGAGGGAGACAGGGCCTATGGCTACACCTTC.

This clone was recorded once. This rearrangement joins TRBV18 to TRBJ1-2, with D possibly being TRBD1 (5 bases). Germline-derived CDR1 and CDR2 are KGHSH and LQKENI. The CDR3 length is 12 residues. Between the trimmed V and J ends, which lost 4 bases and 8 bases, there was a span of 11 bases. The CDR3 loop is CASSLTVRGYTF. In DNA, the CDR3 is TGTGCCAGCTCACTGACAGTTCGGGGCTACACCTTC.

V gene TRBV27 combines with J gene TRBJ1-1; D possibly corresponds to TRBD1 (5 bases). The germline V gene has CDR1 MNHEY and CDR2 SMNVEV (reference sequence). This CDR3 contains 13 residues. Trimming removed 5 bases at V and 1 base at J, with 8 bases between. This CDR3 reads CASSAGGNTEAFF. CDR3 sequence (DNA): TGTGCCAGCAGTGCCGGGGGGAACACTGAAGCTTTCTTT.

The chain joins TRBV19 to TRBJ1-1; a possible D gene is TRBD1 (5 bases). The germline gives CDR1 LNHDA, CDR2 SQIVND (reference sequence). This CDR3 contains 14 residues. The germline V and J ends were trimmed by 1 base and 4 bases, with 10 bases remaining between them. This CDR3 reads CASSIVGAGTEAFF. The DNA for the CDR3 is TGTGCCAGTAGTATAGTAGGGGCAGGCACTGAAGCTTTCTTT.

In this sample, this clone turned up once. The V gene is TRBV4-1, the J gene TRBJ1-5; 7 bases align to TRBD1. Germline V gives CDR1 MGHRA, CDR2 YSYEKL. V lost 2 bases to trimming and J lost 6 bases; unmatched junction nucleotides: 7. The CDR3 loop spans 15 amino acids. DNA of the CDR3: TGCGCCAGCAGCCAACTGAAGGGGGCATCTCAGCCCCAGCATTTT. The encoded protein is CASSQLKGASQPQHF.

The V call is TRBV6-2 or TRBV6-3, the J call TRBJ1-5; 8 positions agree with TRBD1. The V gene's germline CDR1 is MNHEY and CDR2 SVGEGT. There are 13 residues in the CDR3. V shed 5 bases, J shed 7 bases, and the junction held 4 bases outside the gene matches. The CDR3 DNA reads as TGTGCCAGCAGTCCCACAGGGGGGCAGCCCCAGCATTTT. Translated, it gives CASSPTGGQPQHF.

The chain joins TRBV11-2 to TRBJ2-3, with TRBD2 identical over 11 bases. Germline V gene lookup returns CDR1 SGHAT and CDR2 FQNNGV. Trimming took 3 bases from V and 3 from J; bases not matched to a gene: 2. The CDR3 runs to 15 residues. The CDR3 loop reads CASSFSGRVTDTQYF. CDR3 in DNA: TGTGCCAGCAGCTTTAGCGGGAGGGTGACAGATACGCAGTATTTT.

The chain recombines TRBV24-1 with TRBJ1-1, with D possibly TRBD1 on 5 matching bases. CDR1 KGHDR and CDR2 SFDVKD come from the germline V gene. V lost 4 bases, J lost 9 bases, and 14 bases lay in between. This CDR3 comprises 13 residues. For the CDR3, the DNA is TGTGCCACCAGTGACCAGGGACTGTCGAAAGCTTTCTTT. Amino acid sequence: CATSDQGLSKAFF.

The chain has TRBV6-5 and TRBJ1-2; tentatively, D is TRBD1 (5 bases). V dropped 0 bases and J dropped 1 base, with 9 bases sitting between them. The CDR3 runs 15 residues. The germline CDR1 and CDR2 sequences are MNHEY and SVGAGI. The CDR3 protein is CASSYSEGHNYGYTF. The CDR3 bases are TGTGCCAGCAGTTACTCGGAGGGGCATAACTATGGCTACACCTTC.

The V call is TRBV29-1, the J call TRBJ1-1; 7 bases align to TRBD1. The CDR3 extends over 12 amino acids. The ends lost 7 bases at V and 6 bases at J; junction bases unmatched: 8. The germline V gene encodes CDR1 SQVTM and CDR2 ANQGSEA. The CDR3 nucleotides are TGCAGCGCCCTACCAGACAGGGCTGAAGCTTTCTTT. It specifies CSALPDRAEAFF.

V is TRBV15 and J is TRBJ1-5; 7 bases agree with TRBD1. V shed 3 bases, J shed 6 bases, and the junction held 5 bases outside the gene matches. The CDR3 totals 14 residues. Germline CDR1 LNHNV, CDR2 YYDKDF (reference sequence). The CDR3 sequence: CATSSVTGTQPQHF. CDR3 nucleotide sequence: TGTGCCACCAGCAGCGTGACAGGGACTCAGCCCCAGCATTTT.

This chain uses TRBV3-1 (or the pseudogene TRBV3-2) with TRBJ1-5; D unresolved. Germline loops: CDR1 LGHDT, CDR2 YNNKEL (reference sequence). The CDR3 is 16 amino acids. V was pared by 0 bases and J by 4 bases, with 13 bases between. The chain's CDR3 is CASSQDIGRENQPQHF. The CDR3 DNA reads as TGTGCCAGCAGCCAAGATATTGGGAGGGAAAATCAGCCCCAGCATTTT.

CDR3 DNA: TGTGCCAGCAGTTACTCTGAAGGAGGACCCAATCAGCCCCAGCATTTT. Amino acid sequence: CASSYSEGGPNQPQHF. The chain carries TRBV6-2 or TRBV6-3 and TRBJ1-5; D is undetermined. V lost 0 bases, J lost 3 bases, and 12 bases lay in between. This CDR3 is 16 amino acids long. Germline-derived CDR1 and CDR2 are MNHEY and SVGEGT.

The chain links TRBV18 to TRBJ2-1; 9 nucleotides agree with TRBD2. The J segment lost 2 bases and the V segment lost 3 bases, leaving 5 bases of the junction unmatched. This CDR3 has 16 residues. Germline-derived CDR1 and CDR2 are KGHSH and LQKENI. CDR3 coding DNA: TGTGCCAGCTCACCCCAGGCGGGAGGGCCCTACAATGAGCAGTTCTTC. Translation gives CASSPQAGGPYNEQFF.

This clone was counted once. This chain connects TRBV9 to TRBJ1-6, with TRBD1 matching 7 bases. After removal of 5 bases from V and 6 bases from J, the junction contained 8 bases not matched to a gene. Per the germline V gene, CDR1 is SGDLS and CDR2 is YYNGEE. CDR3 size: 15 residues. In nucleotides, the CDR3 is TGTGCCAGCAGTTCAACAGGGGTAGGTAATTCACCCCTCCACTTT. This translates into CASSSTGVGNSPLHF.

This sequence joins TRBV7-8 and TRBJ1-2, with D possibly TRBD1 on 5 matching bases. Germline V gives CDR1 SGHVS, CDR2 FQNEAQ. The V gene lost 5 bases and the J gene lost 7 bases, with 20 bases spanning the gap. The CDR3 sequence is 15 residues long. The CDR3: CASSPRVGRGRGYTF. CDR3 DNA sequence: TGTGCCAGCAGCCCAAGGGTTGGTAGGGGTCGTGGCTACACCTTC.

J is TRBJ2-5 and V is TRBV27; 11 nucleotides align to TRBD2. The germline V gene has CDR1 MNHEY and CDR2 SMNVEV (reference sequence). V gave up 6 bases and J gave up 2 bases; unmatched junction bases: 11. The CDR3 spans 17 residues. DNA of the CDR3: TGTGCCAGCAGGCCATTACCGGGACTAGCGGTACAAGAGACCCAGTACTTC. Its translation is CASRPLPGLAVQETQYF.

CDR3 in amino acids: CASSLEVSGSTDTQYF. CDR3 DNA: TGTGCCAGCAGCTTAGAGGTCAGCGGAAGCACAGATACGCAGTATTTT. V usage is TRBV7-6 and J usage is TRBJ2-3; a possible D gene is TRBD2 (5 bases). V lost 1 base, J lost 0 bases, and 11 bases lay in between. The germline gives CDR1 SGHVS, CDR2 FNYEAQ. The CDR3 spans 16 residues.

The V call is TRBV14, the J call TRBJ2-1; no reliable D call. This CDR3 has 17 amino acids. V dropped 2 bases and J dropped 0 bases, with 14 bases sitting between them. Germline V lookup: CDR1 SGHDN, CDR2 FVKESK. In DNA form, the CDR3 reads TGTGCCAGCAGCCAACCGTCCGTCTCGAGCTCCTACAATGAGCAGTTCTTC. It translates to CASSQPSVSSSYNEQFF.

The chain's CDR3 is CASTEGVSYNEQFF. CDR3 coding DNA: TGTGCCAGCACAGAAGGGGTATCCTACAATGAGCAGTTCTTC. The chain couples TRBV9 to TRBJ2-1; D is perhaps TRBD1 (5 bases). The CDR3 spans 14 residues. V lost 6 bases, J lost 1 base, and 11 bases lay in between. Germline CDR1 reads SGDLS; CDR2 reads YYNGEE.

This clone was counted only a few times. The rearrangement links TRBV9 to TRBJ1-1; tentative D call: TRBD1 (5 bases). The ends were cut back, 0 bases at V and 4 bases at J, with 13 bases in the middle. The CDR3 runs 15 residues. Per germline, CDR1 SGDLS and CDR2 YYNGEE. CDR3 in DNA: TGTGCCAGCAGCGTAGTGGTGGGGCTGGCCACTGAAGCTTTCTTT. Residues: CASSVVVGLATEAFF.

The CDR3 sequence: CASSFRGPGELFF. The DNA for the CDR3 is TGTGCCAGCAGTTTCAGGGGTCCCGGGGAGCTGTTTTTT. This rearrangement joins TRBV3-1 (or the pseudogene TRBV3-2) to TRBJ2-2; weak D call: TRBD1 (6 bases). This CDR3 has 13 amino acids. Trimming took off 6 bases at V and 6 bases at J, with 11 bases between the two ends. Looked up from germline, CDR1 is LGHDT and CDR2 is YNNKEL (reference sequence).

CDR3 amino acids: CASSFETSGRSKQYF. CDR3 DNA sequence: TGTGCCAGCAGTTTCGAGACTAGCGGGAGAAGTAAGCAGTACTTC. The chain is built from TRBV27 and TRBJ2-7; TRBD2 matches 12 bases. Germline lookup yields CDR1 MNHEY and CDR2 SMNVEV (reference sequence). J lost 8 bases, V lost 3 bases, and 8 bases had no gene match. This CDR3 is built from 15 residues.

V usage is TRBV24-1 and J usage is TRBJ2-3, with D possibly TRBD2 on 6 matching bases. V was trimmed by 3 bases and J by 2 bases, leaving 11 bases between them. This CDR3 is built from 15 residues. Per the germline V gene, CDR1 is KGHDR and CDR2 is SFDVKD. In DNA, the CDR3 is TGTGCCACCAGTGATCTGGGGGGATACACAGATACGCAGTATTTT. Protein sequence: CATSDLGGYTDTQYF.

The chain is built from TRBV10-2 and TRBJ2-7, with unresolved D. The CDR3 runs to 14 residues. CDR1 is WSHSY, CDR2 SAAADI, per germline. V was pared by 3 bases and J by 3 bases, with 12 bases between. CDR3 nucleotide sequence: TGCGCCAGCAGTGATAACTTGCGATACTACGAGCAGTACTTC. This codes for CASSDNLRYYEQYF.